This TCR beta chain was sequenced in a study of a mutant IDH1 vaccine in newly diagnosed glioma. Looking at the study overall: Patients got radiotherapy, temozolomide, or both beforehand, and most got both.

This clone was detected only once. Its antigen is as yet unknown. One junction end does not reproduce the germline sequence, and a read error may be involved. Germline values: CDR1 SSHAT, CDR2 FNYEAQ (reference sequence). This CDR3 is 13 amino acids long. Specified time point: week 35, safety follow-up. Every single dose of the vaccine, 300 ug of mutant IDH1 20-mer peptide, came with topical imiquimod. Administration of eight vaccinations to patients took place in weeks 1, 3, 5, 7, 11, 15, 19, 23. Assay used: immunoSEQ multiplex PCR; TCRdb lists only in-frame clones, some missing. The table includes about 54,000 clones, around 84% detected once.

Sample: PBMCs, taken from a glioma patient whose treatment included an IDH1 peptide vaccine. This TCR derives from a woman between 18 and 29 years old with glioma. V gene TRBV7-7 combines with J gene TRBJ2-5, with D perhaps TRBD1 or TRBD2 (6 bases each). The CDR3 loop is CASSEDRGPGQYF. CDR3 in DNA: TGTGCTAGCAGCGAAGACCGGGGGCCGGGCCAGTACTTC. The full variable domain, rest sourced from reference TRBV7-7 and TRBJ2-5, is GAGVSQSPRYKVTKRGQDVTLRCDPISSHATLYWYQQALGQGPEFLTYFNYEAQPDKSGLPSDRFSAERPEGSISTLTIQRTEQRDSAMYRCASSEDRGPGQYFGPGTRLLVL.